Shown below are 15 T cell receptor beta chains from a single sample sequenced in a study of OX40 agonist ivuxolimab in advanced cancers. Only in-frame clones appear in the TCRdb table, and some are missing; sequencing was by immunoSEQ multiplex PCR. This sample has roughly 15,000 clones, with approximately 82% found just once. This specimen was CD4+ or CD8+ T cells sorted from blood, taken in a trial of the OX40 agonist ivuxolimab. The receptors stem from an adult with an advanced solid tumor such as melanoma, head and neck, liver or kidney cancer.

The rearrangement joins TRBV7-3 to TRBJ1-1, with D uncertain. Looked up from germline, CDR1 is SGHTA and CDR2 is FQGTGA. The CDR3 consists of 13 residues. V lost 2 bases and J 1 base, leaving 5 bases between the germline ends. In nucleotides, the CDR3 is TGTGCCAGCAGCTTACAGCCGAACACTGAAGCTTTCTTT. Translation: CASSLQPNTEAFF.

The rearrangement links TRBV28 to TRBJ1-2, with D unresolved. The germline gives CDR1 MDHEN, CDR2 SYDVKM. The CDR3 runs 11 residues. V was shortened by 8 bases and J by 7 bases, with 11 bases between the two germline ends. The CDR3 region is CASGQARGYTF. CDR3 coding DNA: TGTGCCAGCGGGCAGGCTCGTGGCTACACCTTC.

This clone occurred once. The chain couples TRBV7-2 to TRBJ1-1; D gene unclear. CDR1 is SGHTA and CDR2 is FQGNSA in the germline V gene. The V gene lost 4 bases and the J gene lost 0 bases, with 6 bases spanning the gap. The CDR3 sequence is 13 residues long. The CDR3 coding sequence is TGTGCCAGCAGCTGGGCACTGAACACTGAAGCTTTCTTT. Translation: CASSWALNTEAFF.

The gene calls are TRBV27 and TRBJ2-5; 15 nucleotides match TRBD2. Germline loops: CDR1 MNHEY, CDR2 SMNVEV (reference sequence). This CDR3 has 15 amino acids. The junction had 1 base not matched to a gene; V was cut back by 5 bases and J by 3 bases. DNA of the CDR3: TGTGCCAGCAGTGGACTAGCGGGAGGGGAAGAGACCCAGTACTTC. Translated, it gives CASSGLAGGEETQYF.

In its sample, this clone was seen once. J is TRBJ2-1 and V is TRBV21-1; the table's D call TRBD1 went unverified against the DNA. TRBV21-1 is a pseudogene locus. The CDR3 totals 17 residues. CDR3 sequence: CASSQQGARLMENEQFF. CDR3 DNA: TGTGCCAGCAGTCAACAGGGGGCTCGCCTAATGGAGAATGAGCAGTTCTTC.

This clone was detected a few times. The chain is built from TRBV5-1 and TRBJ2-5; the D gene is possibly TRBD2 (5 bases). Germline assignment: CDR1 SGHRS and CDR2 YFSETQ. This CDR3 is 15 amino acids long. Trimming stripped 3 bases from V and 5 bases from J, with 17 bases between. CDR3 sequence (DNA): TGCGCCAGCAGCTCCGGACGGGGAAACGGGGAGACCCAGTACTTC. Translated: CASSSGRGNGETQYF.

The V and J genes are TRBV27 and TRBJ1-3; tentatively, D is TRBD1 (6 bases). Germline V gene data show CDR1 as MNHEY and CDR2 as SMNVEV (reference sequence). The CDR3 spans 12 residues. Trimming left V 6 bases short and J 11 bases short, with 14 bases between. CDR3 sequence: CASRPNGGSIYF. As DNA, the CDR3 is TGTGCCAGCAGGCCAAACGGGGGCTCCATATATTTT.

The genes are TRBV7-2 and TRBJ1-1; no clear D gene. This CDR3 contains 13 residues. Trimming took off 7 bases at V and 1 base at J, with 10 bases between the two ends. Per the germline V gene, CDR1 is SGHTA and CDR2 is FQGNSA. The CDR3 here is CASIGSSNTEAFF. The CDR3 DNA is TGTGCCAGCATTGGGTCCTCGAACACTGAAGCTTTCTTT.

V gene TRBV6-5 combines with J gene TRBJ1-6; D uncertain. Looked up from germline, CDR1 is MNHEY and CDR2 is SVGAGI. V lost 4 bases to trimming and J lost 7 bases, with 14 bases between them. CDR3 length: 15 amino acids. In DNA, the CDR3 is TGTGCCAGCAGTTCGACCAACAGTGGGAATTCACCCCTCCACTTT. This codes for CASSSTNSGNSPLHF.

V usage is TRBV5-8 and J usage is TRBJ2-7; D possibly corresponds to TRBD1 (8 bases). This CDR3 is 15 amino acids long. Germline CDR1 is SGHTS and CDR2 is YDEGEE. Trimming shortened V by 0 bases and J by 5 bases, and 15 bases separated the two germline ends. CDR3 loop: CASSLGTGGGNEQYF. CDR3 nucleotides: TGTGCCAGCAGCTTGGGTACAGGGGGAGGGAACGAGCAGTACTTC.

J is TRBJ2-1 and V is TRBV28; no definite D call. Germline V lookup: CDR1 MDHEN, CDR2 SYDVKM. V was shortened by 6 bases and J by 2 bases, with 14 bases between the two germline ends. This CDR3 is built from 15 residues. The CDR3 DNA sequence: TGTGCCAGCAGGTCGCCGGGCGGCCCCTACAATGAGCAGTTCTTC. This translates into CASRSPGGPYNEQFF.

This chain joins TRBV23-1 and TRBJ2-6; TRBD1 aligns across 10 bases. TRBV23-1 falls under the ORF class, with uncertain function. The J segment lost 3 bases and the V segment lost 0 bases, leaving 8 bases of the junction unmatched. CDR3 size: 19 residues. CDR3 bases: TGCGCCAGCAGTCAATCGAAGGACAGGGGGTGTTTTGGGGCCAACGTCCTGACTTTC. Protein: CASSQSKDRGCFGANVLTF.

The chain is built from TRBV7-8 and TRBJ1-1, with unresolved D. Trimming pared 1 base from V and 4 bases from J, leaving 10 bases between. Germline V gene lookup returns CDR1 SGHVS and CDR2 FQNEAQ. This CDR3 is built from 14 residues. CDR3 sequence: CASSLGPVGTEAFF. The CDR3 region has the DNA TGTGCCAGCAGCTTAGGGCCAGTAGGCACTGAAGCTTTCTTT.

The chain is built from TRBV2 and TRBJ2-1, with TRBD2 matching 9 bases. The length of the CDR3 is 15 residues. Germline V gives CDR1 SNHLY, CDR2 FYNNEI. J gave up 6 bases and V 4 bases, and 7 bases lay outside the gene matches. The CDR3 is CASSAGGGRANEQFF. The CDR3 DNA is TGTGCCAGCAGTGCGGGCGGCGGGAGGGCCAATGAGCAGTTCTTC.

CDR3 region: CASKRGDTQYF. CDR3 in DNA: TGTGCCAGCAAGAGAGGAGATACGCAGTATTTT. V and J are TRBV27 and TRBJ2-3; D remains unclear. Between the trimmed V and J ends, which lost 7 bases and 5 bases, there was a span of 7 bases. The CDR3 is 11 amino acids. CDR1 and CDR2 (germline): MNHEY, SMNVEV (reference sequence).